This T cell receptor beta chain was obtained from a study of control samples from healthy donors and cancer patients. The CDR3 totals 13 residues. Looked up from germline, CDR1 is SEHNR and CDR2 is FQNEAQ (reference sequence). V was clipped by 5 bases and J by 7 bases, with 14 bases between them. Data came from immunoSEQ multiplex PCR; TCRdb stores just in-frame clones and leaves some out. The table has approximately 100,000 clones, about nine tenths seen once. The sample consisted of blood. The chain carries TRBV7-9 and TRBJ1-2, with D possibly being TRBD1 (6 bases). The receptor was isolated from a man aged 25 to 40 in good health. CDR3 in DNA: TGTGCCAGCAGCCCCCGGGACAACCCTGGCTACACCTTC. It is translated as CASSPRDNPGYTF.